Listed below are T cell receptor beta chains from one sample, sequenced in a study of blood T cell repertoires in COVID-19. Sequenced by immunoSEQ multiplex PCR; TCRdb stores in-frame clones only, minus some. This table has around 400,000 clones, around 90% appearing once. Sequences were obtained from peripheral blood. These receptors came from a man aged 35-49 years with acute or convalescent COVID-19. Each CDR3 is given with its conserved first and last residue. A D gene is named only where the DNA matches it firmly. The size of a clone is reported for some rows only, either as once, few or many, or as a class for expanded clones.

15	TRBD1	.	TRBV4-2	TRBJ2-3	TGTGCCAGCAGCCTCGGGACAGGGGGAACAGATACGCAGTATTTT	CASSLGTGGTDTQYF
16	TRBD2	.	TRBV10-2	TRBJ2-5	TGCGCCAGCAGTGACGCTTCGGGAGGGCCGTCAGAGACCCAGTACTTC	CASSDASGGPSETQYF
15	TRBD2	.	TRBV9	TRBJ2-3	TGTGCCAGCAGCGTCGGTAGCGGGAGCACAGATACGCAGTATTTT	CASSVGSGSTDTQYF
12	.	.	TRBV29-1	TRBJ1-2	TGCAGCGTTGCCCAACTCTTATATGGCTACACCTTC	CSVAQLLYGYTF
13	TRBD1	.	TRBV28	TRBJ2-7	TGTGCCAGCAGTGAGACAGGGCAGCACGAGCAGTACTTC	CASSETGQHEQYF
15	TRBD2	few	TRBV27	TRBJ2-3	TGTGCCAGCACACTGGGGCGCGGGAGCGCAGATACGCAGTATTTT	CASTLGRGSADTQYF
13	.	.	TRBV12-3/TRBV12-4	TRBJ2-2	TGTGCCAGCAGTTTAGCCGTGACCGGGGAGCTGTTTTTT	CASSLAVTGELFF
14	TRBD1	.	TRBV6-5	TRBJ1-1	TGTGCCAGCAAAAGACAGGGGGAATTCACTGAAGCTTTCTTT	CASKRQGEFTEAFF
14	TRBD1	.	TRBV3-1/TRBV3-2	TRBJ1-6	TGTGCCAGCAGCCAAAGGGACAGGGCTATGCCCCTCCACTTT	CASSQRDRAMPLHF
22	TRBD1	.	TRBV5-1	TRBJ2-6	TGCGCCAGCAGCTTCTATCGGGCTGGTGGGGGACAGGGGACCCCTGGGGCCAACGTCCTGACTTTC	CASSFYRAGGGQGTPGANVLTF
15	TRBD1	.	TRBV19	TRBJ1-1	TGTGCCAGTAGTATCGGCGGGACAGGGAACACTGAAGCTTTCTTT	CASSIGGTGNTEAFF
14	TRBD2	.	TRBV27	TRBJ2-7	TGTGCCAGCAGTTTAGGGAGGGCGGTCTACGAGCAGTACTTC	CASSLGRAVYEQYF
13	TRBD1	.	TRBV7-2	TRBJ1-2	TGTGCCAGCAGCTTAGAAGGGGGCAGTGGCTACACCTTC	CASSLEGGSGYTF
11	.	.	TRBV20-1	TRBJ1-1	TGCAGTGCTAGTGTGTATACTGAAGCTTTCTTT	CSASVYTEAFF
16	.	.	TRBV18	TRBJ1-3	TGTGCCAGCTCACATGGGGAATCAGGGGTGATGGACACCATATATTTT	CASSHGESGVMDTIYF
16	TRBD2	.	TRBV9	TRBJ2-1	TGTGCCAGCAGTGACGAGGGGACTAGCATCGGGAATGAGCAGTTCTTC	CASSDEGTSIGNEQFF
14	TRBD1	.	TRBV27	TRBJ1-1	TGTGCCAGCAGTCTCTTAGGGGACAGACTTGAAGCTTTCTTT	CASSLLGDRLEAFF
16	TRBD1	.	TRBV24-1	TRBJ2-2	TGTGCCACCAGTGATTTCGAGGCAACAGGGGCCGGGGAGCTGTTTTTT	CATSDFEATGAGELFF
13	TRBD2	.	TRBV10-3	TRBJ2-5	TGTGCCATCAGTATAGCGGGTCAAGAGACCCAGTACTTC	CAISIAGQETQYF
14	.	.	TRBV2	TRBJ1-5	TGTGCCAGCAGAACCTTGGGGGGTAGTCAGCCCCAGCATTTT	CASRTLGGSQPQHF
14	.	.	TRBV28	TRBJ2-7	TGTGCCAGCAGTACTAGCCTCGGCGTCCACGAGCAGTACTTC	CASSTSLGVHEQYF
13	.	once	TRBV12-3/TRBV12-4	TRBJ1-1	TGTGCCAGCAGCCGTAAATTGAACACTGAAGCTTTCTTT	CASSRKLNTEAFF
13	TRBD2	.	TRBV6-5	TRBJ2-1	TGTGCCAGCGCCCTAGCGGAAGACAATGAGCAGTTCTTC	CASALAEDNEQFF
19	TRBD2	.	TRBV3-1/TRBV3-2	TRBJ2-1	TGTGCCAGCAGCCAAGATCCCTTTAAACTAGCGGGGGGAATAAATGAGCAGTTCTTC	CASSQDPFKLAGGINEQFF
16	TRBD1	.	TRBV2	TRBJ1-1	TGTGCCAGCAGTAGTAGACAGGGGGCCAGTAACACTGAAGCTTTCTTT	CASSSRQGASNTEAFF
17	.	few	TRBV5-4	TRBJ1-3	TGTGCCAGCAGCTTGGCGGGCCACGGACTCTCTGGAAACACCATATATTTT	CASSLAGHGLSGNTIYF
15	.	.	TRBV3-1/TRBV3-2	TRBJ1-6	TGTGCCAGCAGCCAGACTCGGGACATCAATTCACCCCTCCACTTT	CASSQTRDINSPLHF
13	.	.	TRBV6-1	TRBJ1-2	TGTGCCAGCAGTGATACAGGTAGCTATGGCTACACCTTC	CASSDTGSYGYTF
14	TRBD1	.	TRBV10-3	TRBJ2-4	TGTGCCATCAGTACAGGGGATGCCAAAAACATTCAGTACTTC	CAISTGDAKNIQYF
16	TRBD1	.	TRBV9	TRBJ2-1	TGTGCCAGCAGCGTAGGGGGGACAGGGAAATACAATGAGCAGTTCTTC	CASSVGGTGKYNEQFF
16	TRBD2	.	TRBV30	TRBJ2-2	TGTGCCTGGAGTGGTGGAGCGGGAGGTCGACACGGGGAGCTGTTTTTT	CAWSGGAGGRHGELFF
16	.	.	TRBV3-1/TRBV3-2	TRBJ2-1	TGTGCCAGCAGCATAACTCGACAGAGCTCCTACAATGAGCAGTTCTTC	CASSITRQSSYNEQFF
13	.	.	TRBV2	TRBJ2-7	TGTGCCAGCAGTGAAACTAGTGCCTACGAGCAGTACTTC	CASSETSAYEQYF
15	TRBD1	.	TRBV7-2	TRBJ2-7	TGTGCCAGCAGCTTAGTGGGACAGGGGGGATACGAGCAGTACTTC	CASSLVGQGGYEQYF
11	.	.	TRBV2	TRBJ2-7	TGTGCCAGCAGGGAGGGGTACGAGCAGTACTTC	CASREGYEQYF
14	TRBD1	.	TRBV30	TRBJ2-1	TGTGCCTCCTCGGGACAGTTCTCCTACAATGAGCAGTTCTTC	CASSGQFSYNEQFF
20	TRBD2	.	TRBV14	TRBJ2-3	TGTGCCAGCAGCCAAGAAGTCGTGGGTCTAGCGGGGGCCAGCACAGATACGCAGTATTTT	CASSQEVVGLAGASTDTQYF
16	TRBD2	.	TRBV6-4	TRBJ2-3	TGTGCCAGCAGCCACGGGGTAGCGGGGAAGACAGATACGCAGTATTTT	CASSHGVAGKTDTQYF
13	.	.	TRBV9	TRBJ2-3	TGTGCCAGCACCCCGAGGCTCGGAAATACGCAGTATTTT	CASTPRLGNTQYF